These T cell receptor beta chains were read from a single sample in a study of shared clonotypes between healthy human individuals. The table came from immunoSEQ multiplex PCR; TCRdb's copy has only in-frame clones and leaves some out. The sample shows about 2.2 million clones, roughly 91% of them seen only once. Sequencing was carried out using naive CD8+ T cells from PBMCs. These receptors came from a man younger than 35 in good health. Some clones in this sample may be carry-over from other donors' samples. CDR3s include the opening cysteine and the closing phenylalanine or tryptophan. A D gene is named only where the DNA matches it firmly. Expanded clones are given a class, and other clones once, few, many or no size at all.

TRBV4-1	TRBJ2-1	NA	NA	CASSQEPDIYNEQFF	TGCGCCAGCAGCCAAGAACCGGACATCTACAATGAGCAGTTCTTC
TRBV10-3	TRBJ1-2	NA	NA	CAISDGGGGGYTF	TGTGCCATCAGCGACGGAGGAGGGGGTGGCTACACCTTC
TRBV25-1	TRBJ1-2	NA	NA	CASSEYGGGGYTF	TGTGCCAGCAGTGAATATGGGGGGGGTGGCTACACCTTC
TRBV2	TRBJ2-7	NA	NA	CASLQQGRVDEQYF	TGTGCCAGCCTACAACAGGGAAGGGTGGACGAGCAGTACTTC
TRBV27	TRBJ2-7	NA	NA	CASSLDPSSYEQYF	TGTGCCAGCAGTTTAGACCCGAGCTCCTACGAGCAGTACTTC
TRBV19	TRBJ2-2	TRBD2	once	CASSMSASGRFSDTGELFF	TGTGCCAGTAGTATGTCGGCTAGCGGGAGGTTCAGCGACACCGGGGAGCTGTTTTTT
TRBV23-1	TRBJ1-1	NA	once	CASGGAGVDTEAFF	TGCGCCAGCGGGGGGGCAGGAGTGGACACTGAAGCTTTCTTT
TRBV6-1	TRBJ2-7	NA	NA	CASSEALRVVATYEQYF	TGTGCCAGCAGTGAAGCGCTTCGTGTAGTCGCGACCTACGAGCAGTACTTC
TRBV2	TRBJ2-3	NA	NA	CASSEKTWGTQYF	TGTGCCAGCAGTGAGAAAACATGGGGTACGCAGTATTTT
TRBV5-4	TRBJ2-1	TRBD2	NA	CASSPTLAGGAYNEQFF	TGTGCCAGCAGCCCAACTCTAGCGGGGGGAGCCTACAATGAGCAGTTCTTC
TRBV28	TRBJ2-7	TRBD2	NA	CASRGLAGVYEQYF	TGTGCCAGCAGAGGACTAGCGGGAGTCTACGAGCAGTACTTC
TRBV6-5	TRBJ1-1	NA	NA	CASSSGTGNTEAFF	TGTGCCAGCAGTTCCGGGACCGGGAACACTGAAGCTTTCTTT
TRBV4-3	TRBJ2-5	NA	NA	CASSQDLGALGETQYF	TGCGCCAGCAGCCAAGATCTGGGGGCTTTAGGAGAGACCCAGTACTTC
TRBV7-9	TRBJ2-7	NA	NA	CASSRGGGSYEQYF	TGTGCCAGCAGCAGGGGAGGGGGATCCTACGAGCAGTACTTC
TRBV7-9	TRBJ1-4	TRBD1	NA	CASSLARRQGGEKLFF	TGTGCCAGCAGCTTAGCTCGTCGTCAGGGGGGTGAAAAACTGTTTTTT
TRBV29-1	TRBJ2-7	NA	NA	CSVQEGQPGWEQYF	TGCAGCGTTCAGGAGGGACAGCCTGGGTGGGAGCAGTACTTC
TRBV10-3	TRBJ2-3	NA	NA	CAISEAGSEGSTDTQYF	TGTGCCATCAGTGAAGCCGGATCAGAGGGATCCACAGATACGCAGTATTTT
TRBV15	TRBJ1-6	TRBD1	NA	CATSRDGQGGSPLHF	TGTGCCACCAGCAGAGATGGACAGGGGGGTTCACCCCTCCACTTT
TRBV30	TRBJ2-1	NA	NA	CAWGEGIHNEQFF	TGTGCCTGGGGTGAAGGCATCCACAATGAGCAGTTCTTC
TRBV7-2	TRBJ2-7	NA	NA	CASSFSWENEQYF	TGTGCCAGCAGCTTTTCCTGGGAAAACGAGCAGTACTTC
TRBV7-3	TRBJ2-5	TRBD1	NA	CASSLGQPQETQYF	TGTGCCAGCAGCTTGGGACAGCCTCAAGAGACCCAGTACTTC
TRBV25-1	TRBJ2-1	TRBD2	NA	CASRSGTSSYNEQFF	TGTGCCAGCAGGAGCGGGACCAGCTCCTACAATGAGCAGTTCTTC
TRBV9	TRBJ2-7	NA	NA	CASSELGKNEQYF	TGTGCCAGCAGCGAATTAGGGAAGAACGAGCAGTACTTC
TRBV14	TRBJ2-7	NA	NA	CASSQANNEQYF	TGTGCCAGCAGCCAAGCGAACAACGAGCAGTACTTC
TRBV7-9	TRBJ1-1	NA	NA	CASSADSGRRNTEAFF	TGTGCCAGCAGCGCCGACTCCGGACGGAGGAACACTGAAGCTTTCTTT
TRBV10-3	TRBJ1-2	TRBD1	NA	CAIRDDRDRGSPHYGYTF	TGTGCCATCAGGGACGACAGGGATCGAGGATCTCCCCACTATGGCTACACCTTC
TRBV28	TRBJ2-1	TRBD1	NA	CASTPRDRVSYNEQFF	TGTGCCAGCACCCCCCGGGACAGGGTTTCCTACAATGAGCAGTTCTTC
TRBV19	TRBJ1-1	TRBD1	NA	CASSIGGGSEAFF	TGTGCCAGTAGTATTGGAGGGGGCTCTGAAGCTTTCTTT
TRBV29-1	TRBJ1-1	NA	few	CSAGPESRNTEAFF	TGCAGCGCCGGCCCCGAAAGCAGGAACACTGAAGCTTTCTTT
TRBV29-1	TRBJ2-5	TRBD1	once	CSVVETGDHQETQYF	TGCAGCGTTGTAGAGACAGGGGATCACCAAGAGACCCAGTACTTC
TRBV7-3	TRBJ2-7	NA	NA	CASSLSGGYEQYF	TGTGCCAGCAGCTTATCCGGGGGCTACGAGCAGTACTTC
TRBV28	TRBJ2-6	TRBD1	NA	CASEGQGTSGANVLTF	TGTGCCAGCGAAGGACAGGGGACCTCTGGGGCCAACGTCCTGACTTTC
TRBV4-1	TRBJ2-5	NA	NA	CASSQDFQDQETQYF	TGCGCCAGCAGCCAAGATTTCCAGGACCAAGAGACCCAGTACTTC
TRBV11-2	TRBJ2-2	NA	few	CASRPHASDTGELFF	TGTGCCAGCAGACCCCATGCGAGCGACACCGGGGAGCTGTTTTTT
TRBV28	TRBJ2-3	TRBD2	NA	CASRWTSGPDTQYF	TGTGCCAGCAGGTGGACTAGCGGACCAGATACGCAGTATTTT
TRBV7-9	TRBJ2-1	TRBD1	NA	CASSQGTGGLF	TGTGCCAGCAGCCAGGGGACAGGGGGGCTCTTC
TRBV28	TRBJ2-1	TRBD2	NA	CASSSPRNDGRIPYNEQFF	TGTGCCAGCAGTTCTCCCCGAAATGACGGGAGGATCCCCTACAATGAGCAGTTCTTC
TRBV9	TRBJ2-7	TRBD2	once	CASSTSGRGGYEQYF	TGTGCCAGCAGCACTAGCGGGAGGGGCGGCTACGAGCAGTACTTC
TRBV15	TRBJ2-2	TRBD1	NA	CATSPRGQGVLFF	TGTGCCACCAGCCCCCGGGGACAGGGGGTGCTGTTTTTT
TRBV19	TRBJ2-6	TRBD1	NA	CASSYKGQGAFPGANVLTF	TGTGCCAGTAGTTACAAAGGACAGGGGGCATTCCCTGGGGCCAACGTCCTGACTTTC
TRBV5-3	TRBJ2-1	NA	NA	CARSWSGGPREQFF	TGTGCCAGAAGCTGGTCTGGGGGGCCCAGGGAGCAGTTCTTC
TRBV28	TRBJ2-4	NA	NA	CASRGIIQYF	TGTGCCAGCAGAGGAATCATTCAGTACTTC
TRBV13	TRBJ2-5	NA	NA	CASSVGRGYQETQYF	TGTGCCAGCAGCGTCGGGAGAGGGTACCAAGAGACCCAGTACTTC
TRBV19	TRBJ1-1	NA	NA	CASTTGFTEAFF	TGTGCCAGTACTACAGGTTTTACTGAAGCTTTCTTT
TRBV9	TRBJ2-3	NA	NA	CASTLGERTDTQYF	TGTGCCAGCACTCTAGGGGAACGCACAGATACGCAGTATTTT
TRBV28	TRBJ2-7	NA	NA	CASTYQGQVYEQYF	TGTGCCAGCACGTACCAGGGACAAGTCTACGAGCAGTACTTC
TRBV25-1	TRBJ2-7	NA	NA	CASSVNYPAELSYEQYF	TGTGCCAGCAGTGTCAATTACCCAGCAGAATTATCCTACGAGCAGTACTTC
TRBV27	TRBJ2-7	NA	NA	CASSWGASYEQYF	TGTGCCAGCAGTTGGGGGGCATCCTACGAGCAGTACTTC
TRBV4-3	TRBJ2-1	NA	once	CASSQDWAGRGVYNEQFF	TGCGCCAGCAGCCAAGATTGGGCAGGTAGAGGAGTTTACAATGAGCAGTTCTTC
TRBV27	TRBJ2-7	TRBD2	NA	CASSSLTAGMSYEQYF	TGTGCCAGCAGTTCACTGACAGCGGGGATGTCCTACGAGCAGTACTTC
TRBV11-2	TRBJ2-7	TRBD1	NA	CASSLDGQDRGHEQYF	TGTGCCAGCAGCTTAGATGGGCAGGACAGGGGCCACGAGCAGTACTTC
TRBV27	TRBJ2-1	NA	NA	CASSLGLEYNEQFF	TGTGCCAGCAGTCTAGGGCTAGAATACAATGAGCAGTTCTTC